Below are 9 T cell receptor beta chains sequenced from a single sample in a study of blood T cell repertoires in COVID-19. Using immunoSEQ multiplex PCR, the repertoire was profiled, and TCRdb retains in-frame clones only, with some absent. The sample includes approximately 130,000 clones, 70% to 90% seen only once; the top ten take about 13%. The specimen sequenced was peripheral blood. Source of these receptors: a human donor in a cohort sampled during active COVID-19.

This CDR3 reads CASTVQGEGYTF. DNA of the CDR3: TGTGCCAGCACTGTACAGGGGGAAGGCTACACCTTC. The chain joins TRBV2 to TRBJ1-2; 8 bases agree with TRBD1. The germline V gene has CDR1 SNHLY and CDR2 FYNNEI. The CDR3 length is 12 residues. With 7 bases clipped from V and 8 bases from J, the junction kept 6 bases outside the gene matches. Full variable domain (rest looked up from reference TRBV2 and TRBJ1-2): EPEVTQTPSHQVTQMGQEVILRCVPISNHLYFYWYRQILGQKVEFLVSFYNNEISEKSEIFDDQFSVERPDGSNFTLKIRSTKLEDSAMYFCASTVQGEGYTFGSGTRLTVV.

This rearrangement joins TRBV6-5 to TRBJ1-1, with D maybe TRBD1 (5 bases). The germline CDR1 and CDR2 sequences are MNHEY and SVGAGI. The CDR3 loop spans 11 amino acids. The germline V and J ends were trimmed by 7 bases and 3 bases, with 6 bases remaining between them. CDR3: CASTGDTEAFF. The CDR3 nucleotides are TGTGCCAGCACGGGGGACACTGAAGCTTTCTTT.

The V gene is TRBV7-8, the J gene TRBJ1-2; D possibly corresponds to TRBD1 (6 bases). The V and J ends lost 5 bases and 4 bases respectively, with 14 bases between them. The CDR3 has 14 amino acids. The V gene's germline CDR1 is SGHVS and CDR2 FQNEAQ. The CDR3 protein is CASSPQGGVYGYTF. Written as DNA, the CDR3 is TGTGCCAGCAGCCCACAGGGTGGGGTCTATGGCTACACCTTC. Variable domain in full (rest from reference TRBV7-8 and TRBJ1-2): GAGVSQSPRYKVAKRGQDVALRCDPISGHVSLFWYQQALGQGPEFLTYFQNEAQLDKSGLPSDRFFAERPEGSVSTLKIQRTQQEDSAVYLCASSPQGGVYGYTFGSGTRLTVV.

J is TRBJ1-3 and V is TRBV6-1; perhaps TRBD1 as D (5 bases). The CDR3 loop spans 15 amino acids. CDR1 MNHNS and CDR2 SASEGT come from the germline V gene. Trimming took off 1 base at V and 4 bases at J, with 11 bases between the two ends. CDR3 bases: TGTGCCAGCAGTGAAGTCGGGGGTTCAGGAAACACCATATATTTT. The encoded protein is CASSEVGGSGNTIYF.

Here the CDR3 DNA reads TGTGCCAGCAGCCCCGTCGGGGGAGCGGAGACCCAGTACTTC. This gives the protein CASSPVGGAETQYF. The chain uses TRBV9 and TRBJ2-5; tentative D call: TRBD2 (6 bases). Trimming stripped 4 bases from V and 5 bases from J, with 15 bases between. Germline V CDR1 and CDR2: SGDLS, YYNGEE. The CDR3 is made up of 14 amino acids.

This chain uses TRBV6-5 with TRBJ2-2; 7 bases are a match to TRBD1. CDR1 and CDR2 from the germline V gene are MNHEY and SVGAGI. The CDR3 loop spans 16 amino acids. Trimming took 0 bases from V and 6 from J; bases not matched to a gene: 7. The CDR3, as DNA: TGTGCCAGCAGTTACTCGCCGCGGCAGGGGGCCGGGGAGCTGTTTTTT. Protein product: CASSYSPRQGAGELFF.

The genes are TRBV7-9 and TRBJ2-5; 8 bases map to TRBD2. Looked up from germline, CDR1 is SEHNR and CDR2 is FQNEAQ (reference sequence). The CDR3 has 15 amino acids. The trim removed 5 bases at V and 4 bases at J, leaving 9 bases unmatched. The CDR3 DNA is TGTGCCAGCAGCGTCGCGGGGGGCCGACTAGAGACCCAGTACTTC. Protein sequence: CASSVAGGRLETQYF.

This clone was observed a handful of times. This chain joins TRBV19 and TRBJ2-7; D gene uncertain. This CDR3 has 13 residues. Germline V CDR1 and CDR2: LNHDA, SQIVND (reference sequence). Trimming pared 5 bases from V and 1 base from J, leaving 9 bases between. CDR3 residues: CASSEVRSYEQYF. CDR3 DNA sequence: TGTGCCAGTAGTGAAGTCAGATCCTACGAGCAGTACTTC.

The chain uses TRBV5-6 and TRBJ1-3; weak D call: TRBD1 (6 bases). The CDR3 length is 15 residues. Trimming took off 2 bases at V and 2 bases at J, with 11 bases between the two ends. Per germline, CDR1 SGHDT and CDR2 YYEEEE. CDR3: CASSFLTGTGNTIYF. CDR3 nucleotide sequence: TGTGCCAGCAGCTTTTTAACAGGGACTGGAAACACCATATATTTT.